Listed below are T cell receptor beta chains from one sample, sequenced in a study of shared clonotypes between healthy human individuals. The repertoire was sequenced with immunoSEQ multiplex PCR; TCRdb's copy has only in-frame clones and lacks some. The sample lists 2.3 million or so clones, 85% to 95% occurring once. The sample taken for sequencing was naive CD4+ T cells from PBMCs. The receptors were sampled from a man between 18 and 35 years old in good health. Some clones in this sample may be carry-over from other donors' samples. CDR3s include the opening cysteine and the closing phenylalanine or tryptophan. Each record gives: CDR3 protein, CDR3 DNA, J gene, clone size, V gene, D gene. The D gene is left open where the match is weak. The size of a clone is reported for some rows only, either as once, few or many, or as a class for expanded clones.

CDR3 protein: CASSLVGLSSYEQYF; CDR3 DNA: TGCGCCAGCAGCTTAGTAGGGCTGAGCTCCTACGAGCAGTACTTC; J gene: TRBJ2-7; clone size: .; V gene: TRBV5-1; D gene: .
CDR3 protein: CASRDLVSYEQYF; CDR3 DNA: TGCGCCAGCAGGGATCTCGTATCCTACGAGCAGTACTTC; J gene: TRBJ2-7; clone size: .; V gene: TRBV5-1; D gene: .
CDR3 protein: CASSGGPKIYGYTF; CDR3 DNA: TGCGCCAGCAGCGGGGGGCCGAAAATCTATGGCTACACCTTC; J gene: TRBJ1-2; clone size: .; V gene: TRBV5-1; D gene: .
CDR3 protein: CASSSPYRSSYEQYF; CDR3 DNA: TGTGCCAGCAGTTCGCCGTACAGGAGCTCCTACGAGCAGTACTTC; J gene: TRBJ2-7; clone size: .; V gene: TRBV28; D gene: .
CDR3 protein: CASSLARQQSIQGYTF; CDR3 DNA: TGTGCCAGCAGCTTGGCTAGACAGCAATCGATCCAGGGCTACACCTTC; J gene: TRBJ1-2; clone size: .; V gene: TRBV5-4; D gene: .
CDR3 protein: CASSQVGGGGEAFF; CDR3 DNA: TGCGCCAGCAGCCAAGTAGGGGGAGGAGGTGAAGCTTTCTTT; J gene: TRBJ1-1; clone size: few; V gene: TRBV4-1; D gene: .
CDR3 protein: CASSPWTSGLYNEQFF; CDR3 DNA: TGTGCCAGCAGCCCTTGGACTAGCGGGTTGTACAATGAGCAGTTCTTC; J gene: TRBJ2-1; clone size: once; V gene: TRBV7-2; D gene: TRBD2
CDR3 protein: CATSRVLAGGNEQFF; CDR3 DNA: TGTGCCACCAGCAGAGTCCTAGCGGGAGGGAATGAGCAGTTCTTC; J gene: TRBJ2-1; clone size: .; V gene: TRBV15; D gene: TRBD2
CDR3 protein: CAIGQPQGTSGLPMSEQYF; CDR3 DNA: TGTGCCATAGGACAGCCCCAGGGGACTAGCGGACTCCCTATGAGTGAGCAGTACTTC; J gene: TRBJ2-7; clone size: once; V gene: TRBV10-3; D gene: TRBD2
CDR3 protein: CASSPRVVGNEQYF; CDR3 DNA: TGTGCCAGCAGCCCCCGGGTGGTTGGCAACGAGCAGTACTTC; J gene: TRBJ2-7; clone size: .; V gene: TRBV9; D gene: .
CDR3 protein: CASRSGPSSGNTIYF; CDR3 DNA: TGTGCCAGCAGGTCCGGGCCCAGCTCTGGAAACACCATATATTTT; J gene: TRBJ1-3; clone size: .; V gene: TRBV6-5; D gene: .
CDR3 protein: CASSLTGGYVGEQFF; CDR3 DNA: TGTGCCAGCAGTTTGACGGGAGGGTATGTTGGTGAGCAGTTCTTC; J gene: TRBJ2-1; clone size: .; V gene: TRBV28; D gene: TRBD2
CDR3 protein: CASSLWRDWADTQYF; CDR3 DNA: TGTGCCAGCAGCTTGTGGCGGGATTGGGCAGATACGCAGTATTTT; J gene: TRBJ2-3; clone size: .; V gene: TRBV5-8; D gene: .
CDR3 protein: CASTLGGYEQYF; CDR3 DNA: TGTGCCAGCACCCTAGGGGGATACGAGCAGTACTTC; J gene: TRBJ2-7; clone size: .; V gene: TRBV28; D gene: .
CDR3 protein: CAWSALGGNTEAFF; CDR3 DNA: TGTGCCTGGAGTGCACTGGGGGGCAACACTGAAGCTTTCTTT; J gene: TRBJ1-1; clone size: .; V gene: TRBV30; D gene: .
CDR3 protein: CAISGRLAGAVNEQFF; CDR3 DNA: TGTGCCATCAGTGGGAGACTAGCGGGCGCCGTGAATGAGCAGTTCTTC; J gene: TRBJ2-1; clone size: once; V gene: TRBV10-3; D gene: TRBD2
CDR3 protein: CASSQSLDPLAATDTQYF; CDR3 DNA: TGCGCCAGCAGCCAATCTCTGGACCCTCTAGCGGCCACAGATACGCAGTATTTT; J gene: TRBJ2-3; clone size: .; V gene: TRBV4-3; D gene: TRBD2
CDR3 protein: CASSPFTYNEQFF; CDR3 DNA: TGCGCCAGCAGCCCCTTTACCTACAATGAGCAGTTCTTC; J gene: TRBJ2-1; clone size: .; V gene: TRBV5-1; D gene: .
CDR3 protein: CASSRVGPEETQYF; CDR3 DNA: TGTGCCAGCTCCCGTGTGGGGCCCGAGGAGACCCAGTACTTC; J gene: TRBJ2-5; clone size: .; V gene: TRBV7-8; D gene: .
CDR3 protein: CATLRQGTDTQYF; CDR3 DNA: TGTGCCACCCTTCGACAGGGGACAGATACGCAGTATTTT; J gene: TRBJ2-3; clone size: .; V gene: TRBV15; D gene: TRBD1
CDR3 protein: CASSEGGTQETQYF; CDR3 DNA: TGTGCCAGCAGTGAAGGAGGGACCCAGGAGACCCAGTACTTC; J gene: TRBJ2-5; clone size: .; V gene: TRBV6-1; D gene: .
CDR3 protein: CASKVTGGSYEQYF; CDR3 DNA: TGTGCCAGCAAGGTGACAGGGGGCTCATACGAGCAGTACTTC; J gene: TRBJ2-7; clone size: .; V gene: TRBV6-1; D gene: TRBD1
CDR3 protein: CASSSGYGEETQYF; CDR3 DNA: TGTGCCAGCAGCTCCGGGTACGGGGAAGAGACCCAGTACTTC; J gene: TRBJ2-5; clone size: .; V gene: TRBV9; D gene: .
CDR3 protein: CASSRERAANEKLFF; CDR3 DNA: TGTGCCAGCAGTCGGGAGAGGGCGGCTAATGAAAAACTGTTTTTT; J gene: TRBJ1-4; clone size: .; V gene: TRBV28; D gene: .
CDR3 protein: CASSYSGSLNTEAFF; CDR3 DNA: TGTGCCAGCAGTTATTCAGGGTCTCTGAACACTGAAGCTTTCTTT; J gene: TRBJ1-1; clone size: .; V gene: TRBV6-5; D gene: .
CDR3 protein: CAWRKGQGTYEQYF; CDR3 DNA: TGTGCCTGGAGAAAGGGACAGGGGACCTACGAGCAGTACTTC; J gene: TRBJ2-7; clone size: .; V gene: TRBV30; D gene: TRBD1
CDR3 protein: CASSRVASGRPTQYF; CDR3 DNA: TGTGCCAGCAGTCGCGTCGCTAGCGGGAGGCCTACGCAGTATTTT; J gene: TRBJ2-3; clone size: .; V gene: TRBV28; D gene: TRBD2
CDR3 protein: CAWSVRETQYF; CDR3 DNA: TGTGCCTGGAGTGTACGGGAGACCCAGTACTTC; J gene: TRBJ2-5; clone size: .; V gene: TRBV30; D gene: .
CDR3 protein: CASSLRLNYGYTF; CDR3 DNA: TGTGCCAGCAGTTTGCGCCTTAACTATGGCTACACCTTC; J gene: TRBJ1-2; clone size: .; V gene: TRBV28; D gene: .
CDR3 protein: CASSRQNTGELFF; CDR3 DNA: TGTGCCAGTAGTCGACAGAACACCGGGGAGCTGTTTTTT; J gene: TRBJ2-2; clone size: once; V gene: TRBV19; D gene: .
CDR3 protein: CASRPPGTSGIEQYF; CDR3 DNA: TGTGCCAGCAGACCTCCCGGGACTAGCGGGATTGAGCAGTACTTC; J gene: TRBJ2-7; clone size: once; V gene: TRBV7-2; D gene: TRBD2
CDR3 protein: CASSSGTAEAFF; CDR3 DNA: TGTGCCAGCAGTTCTGGGACAGCTGAAGCTTTCTTT; J gene: TRBJ1-1; clone size: .; V gene: TRBV27; D gene: TRBD1
CDR3 protein: CAWSVLAGRGSNEKLFF; CDR3 DNA: TGTGCCTGGAGTGTATTGGCAGGCCGGGGTTCCAATGAAAAACTGTTTTTT; J gene: TRBJ1-4; clone size: .; V gene: TRBV30; D gene: .
CDR3 protein: CASSLPPAGMRGYTF; CDR3 DNA: TGTGCCAGCAGCTTACCCCCGGCCGGGATGCGCGGCTACACCTTC; J gene: TRBJ1-2; clone size: .; V gene: TRBV11-2; D gene: .
CDR3 protein: CASSEAGIFYEQYF; CDR3 DNA: TGTGCCAGCAGTGAAGCCGGCATATTCTACGAGCAGTACTTC; J gene: TRBJ2-7; clone size: once; V gene: TRBV6-1; D gene: .
CDR3 protein: CASSIRAGPRRGETQYF; CDR3 DNA: TGTGCCAGTAGTATACGGGCCGGTCCCAGGAGGGGAGAGACCCAGTACTTC; J gene: TRBJ2-5; clone size: .; V gene: TRBV19; D gene: .
CDR3 protein: CASSAAPGTGYPRTDTQYF; CDR3 DNA: TGTGCCAGCAGCGCAGCTCCCGGGACAGGTTATCCTCGCACAGATACGCAGTATTTT; J gene: TRBJ2-3; clone size: .; V gene: TRBV9; D gene: TRBD1
CDR3 protein: CASRAGSSYEQYF; CDR3 DNA: TGTGCCAGCAGGGCAGGGTCCTCCTACGAGCAGTACTTC; J gene: TRBJ2-7; clone size: .; V gene: TRBV6-5; D gene: .
CDR3 protein: CASSLRPGRHTDTQYF; CDR3 DNA: TGTGCCAGCAGCCTGAGGCCGGGACGACATACAGATACGCAGTATTTT; J gene: TRBJ2-3; clone size: .; V gene: TRBV28; D gene: .
CDR3 protein: CATSRDGQEAYEQYF; CDR3 DNA: TGTGCCACCAGCAGAGATGGACAGGAAGCCTACGAGCAGTACTTC; J gene: TRBJ2-7; clone size: .; V gene: TRBV15; D gene: TRBD1
CDR3 protein: CASSQTELANYGYTF; CDR3 DNA: TGCGCCAGCAGCCAAACAGAGCTCGCTAACTATGGCTACACCTTC; J gene: TRBJ1-2; clone size: .; V gene: TRBV4-1; D gene: .
CDR3 protein: CASSLVQGSEKLFF; CDR3 DNA: TGTGCCAGCAGCTTAGTCCAGGGAAGTGAAAAACTGTTTTTT; J gene: TRBJ1-4; clone size: .; V gene: TRBV7-2; D gene: .
CDR3 protein: CASSQGEGGGGYTF; CDR3 DNA: TGTGCCAGCAGCCAAGGCGAAGGGGGAGGAGGCTACACCTTC; J gene: TRBJ1-2; clone size: .; V gene: TRBV14; D gene: .
CDR3 protein: CASSQTGYQETQYF; CDR3 DNA: TGTGCCAGCAGCCAGACCGGGTACCAAGAGACCCAGTACTTC; J gene: TRBJ2-5; clone size: .; V gene: TRBV4-2; D gene: .
CDR3 protein: CSAGWYNEQFF; CDR3 DNA: TGCAGTGCGGGGTGGTACAATGAGCAGTTCTTC; J gene: TRBJ2-1; clone size: .; V gene: TRBV20-1; D gene: .
CDR3 protein: CASYWVGDTEAFF; CDR3 DNA: TGTGCCAGCTATTGGGTGGGGGACACTGAAGCTTTCTTT; J gene: TRBJ1-1; clone size: .; V gene: TRBV7-8; D gene: .
CDR3 protein: CASSLLARPATGELFF; CDR3 DNA: TGTGCCAGCAGCCTTTTAGCGCGGCCTGCCACCGGGGAGCTGTTTTTT; J gene: TRBJ2-2; clone size: .; V gene: TRBV7-3; D gene: .
CDR3 protein: CASLLPGGSGIWETQYF; CDR3 DNA: TGTGCCAGCCTCCTACCCGGGGGTAGCGGGATCTGGGAGACCCAGTACTTC; J gene: TRBJ2-5; clone size: .; V gene: TRBV27; D gene: TRBD2
CDR3 protein: CASSIGTAKNIQYF; CDR3 DNA: TGTGCCAGCAGTATAGGGACAGCCAAAAACATTCAGTACTTC; J gene: TRBJ2-4; clone size: .; V gene: TRBV28; D gene: .
CDR3 protein: CASSVTGYEQYF; CDR3 DNA: TGTGCCAGCAGCGTAACAGGGTACGAGCAGTACTTC; J gene: TRBJ2-7; clone size: .; V gene: TRBV7-9; D gene: .
CDR3 protein: CASSERREWAGELFF; CDR3 DNA: TGTGCCAGCAGTGAAAGGAGGGAGTGGGCCGGGGAGCTGTTTTTT; J gene: TRBJ2-2; clone size: .; V gene: TRBV2; D gene: .
CDR3 protein: CASSLGGLGGLNEKLFF; CDR3 DNA: TGTGCCAGCAGCTTGGGAGGGCTCGGGGGTCTAAATGAAAAACTGTTTTTT; J gene: TRBJ1-4; clone size: .; V gene: TRBV5-5; D gene: .
CDR3 protein: CSVWNTEAFF; CDR3 DNA: TGCAGCGTTTGGAACACTGAAGCTTTCTTT; J gene: TRBJ1-1; clone size: .; V gene: TRBV29-1; D gene: .